This entry concerns a single T cell receptor beta chain. These data are taken from a study of circulating tumor DNA in untreated peripheral T-cell lymphoma. The CDR3 totals 16 residues. V dropped 2 bases and J dropped 2; count of bases not matched to a gene: 3. Germline CDR1 reads KGHSH; CDR2 reads LQKENI. Produced via immunoSEQ multiplex PCR; TCRdb's table is partial and in-frame only. Among around 2,500 clones, around 63% were seen once, and the ten largest hold roughly 15%. The sample was tumor tissue. The source is a human donor with peripheral T-cell lymphoma. The chain couples TRBV18 to TRBJ1-2; 12 nucleotides align to TRBD1. As DNA, the CDR3 is TGTGCCAGCTCACCAGGGACAGGGGGCCCGAACTATGGCTACACCTTC. Its translation: CASSPGTGGPNYGYTF. The full variable domain, rest sourced from reference TRBV18 and TRBJ1-2, is NAGVMQNPRHLVRRRGQEARLRCSPMKGHSHVYWYRQLPEEGLKFMVYLQKENIIDESGMPKERFSAEFPKEGPSILRIQQVVRGDSAAYFCASSPGTGGPNYGYTFGSGTRLTVV.